This entry describes one T cell receptor beta chain. These data originate in a study of blood T cell repertoires in COVID-19. The overall study: There were acute and convalescent COVID-19 samples, and they came from the United States, Italy and Spain. PBMCs, B-cell-depleted T cells, or T cells were the source of the cDNA or gDNA that made up the material.

CDR1 is MNHEY and CDR2 is SVGAGI in the germline V gene. V lost 3 bases, J lost 6 bases, and 4 bases stayed unmatched. This CDR3 has 14 amino acids. Authors' analysis steps: The authors estimated nucleated cell counts from reference gene primer amplification. The assay was immunoSEQ multiplex PCR, and TCRdb's table has in-frame clones only and misses some. V and J calls and clone size are given by that table; D and trimming were obtained from the DNA. This sample has roughly 260,000 clones, with 88% found just once. This receptor was taken from a man in his fifties or sixties who had recovered from COVID-19. J is TRBJ1-1 and V is TRBV6-5, with 10 bases identical to TRBD1. The material sequenced was peripheral blood. The CDR3 loop reads CASSYWDRGAEAFF. For the CDR3, the DNA is TGTGCCAGCAGTTATTGGGACAGGGGCGCTGAAGCTTTCTTT.